The clone carrying this T cell receptor (beta chain) was counted a single time. This entry comes from a study of blood T cells in healthy people across ages. Then a second PCR, running about 6 to 12 cycles, was carried out with a sample-barcoded 5' primer and a J-beta primer mix. TCRdb reprocessed the 5' RACE reads with MiXCR, giving one entry per CDR3 protein. Of about 800,000 distinct CDR3 sequences listed, 20% to 25% were seen once; the top ten hold 3.7%. These records were also assigned to another study, of T cells of mothers and their children.

The clonotype comes from a boy aged 10-17 years in good health. Sequenced input: blood.

CDR3: CASSPYFRQILPDTQYF. The CDR3 DNA is TGTGCCAGCAGTCCCTATTTCAGACAGATTTTACCAGATACGCAGTATTTT. This chain links TRBV28 with TRBJ2-3, with D perhaps matching TRBD1 (5 bases). The CDR3 consists of 17 residues. Germline V gene sequence: CDR1 MDHEN, CDR2 SYDVKM. V was trimmed by 5 bases and J by 4 bases, leaving 22 bases between them.